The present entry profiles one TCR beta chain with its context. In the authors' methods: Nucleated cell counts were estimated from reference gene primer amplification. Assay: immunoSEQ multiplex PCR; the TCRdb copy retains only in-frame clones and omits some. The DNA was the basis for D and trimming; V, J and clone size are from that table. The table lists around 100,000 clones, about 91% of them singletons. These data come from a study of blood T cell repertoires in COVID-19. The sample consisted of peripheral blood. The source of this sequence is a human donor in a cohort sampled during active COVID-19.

CDR3 sequence reads: CASSNPGTSLKRETQYF. CDR3 in DNA: TGCGCCAGCAGCAACCCCGGGACTAGCCTGAAGAGAGAGACCCAGTACTTC. J is TRBJ2-5 and V is TRBV5-1; 9 bases map to TRBD2. The length of the CDR3 is 17 residues. From germline, CDR1 is SGHRS and CDR2 YFSETQ. With 4 bases clipped from V and 4 bases from J, the junction kept 14 bases outside the gene matches.